This entry lists 28 T cell receptor beta chains sequenced from one sample in a study of molecular identifiers for immune sequencing clone quantification. In TCRdb, the PCR reads were re-called with MiXCR into one record per CDR3 protein. This sample yields over 90,000 distinct CDR3 sequences, of which about a third are seen a single time; over 8% belongs to the top ten. Material for sequencing was naive CD8+ T cells from blood, with Jurkat cell RNA spiked in. Indicated subset: FACS-sorted CD8+CD4-CCR7+CD45RA+ naive T cells. Receptor source: a human donor in good health. Some libraries in this study had Jurkat cell RNA spiked in.

This clonotype was picked up a small number of times. This rearrangement joins TRBV10-3 to TRBJ2-3; TRBD2 agrees at 8 bases. Germline trimming cut 6 bases from V and 0 bases from J; bases unmatched to any gene: 8. The CDR3 runs 16 residues. Germline CDR1 is ENHRY and CDR2 is SYGVKD. CDR3 in DNA: TGTGCCATCAGAACTACTAGCGGTTCTAGCACAGATACGCAGTATTTT. This encodes CAIRTTSGSSTDTQYF.

J is TRBJ2-4 and V is TRBV20-1; possibly TRBD1 for D (5 bases). The germline gives CDR1 DFQATT, CDR2 SNEGSKA (reference sequence). The length of the CDR3 is 12 residues. The V end was cut by 4 bases, the J end by 9 bases, with 13 bases between. DNA of the CDR3: TGCAGTGCTACGCAAGGGGTAGGCATTCAGTACTTC. This encodes CSATQGVGIQYF.

This clonotype was seen more than once but under ten times. Possible read error: a much larger clone is one base away. In this CDR3 the conserved last residue, phenylalanine or tryptophan, is missing, so a read error is likely. V usage is TRBV7-2 and J usage is TRBJ2-3; D unclear. The germline gives CDR1 SGHTA, CDR2 FQGNSA. The CDR3 totals 16 residues. Trimming took off 4 bases at V and 0 bases at J, with 14 bases between the two ends. CDR3 in amino acids: CASSSVPAPSTDTQYY. In DNA form, the CDR3 reads TGTGCCAGCAGCTCCGTACCAGCGCCTAGCACAGATACGCAGTATTAT.

This clonotype was detected ten times or more. This chain joins TRBV7-8 and TRBJ2-1; 11 positions match TRBD2. V was pared by 0 bases and J by 8 bases, with 9 bases of the junction left unmatched. This CDR3 has 17 amino acids. The germline CDR1 and CDR2 sequences are SGHVS and FQNEAQ. CDR3 sequence: CASSLALAGGPVDEQFF. In DNA form, the CDR3 reads TGTGCCAGCAGCTTAGCCCTAGCGGGAGGCCCCGTGGATGAGCAGTTCTTC.

This clonotype occurred many times. V usage is TRBV7-9 and J usage is TRBJ1-1; 7 positions match TRBD1. Germline loops: CDR1 SEHNR, CDR2 FQNEAQ (reference sequence). Trimming took 1 base from V and 4 from J; bases not matched to a gene: 3. CDR3 length equals 14 residues. The CDR3 here is CASSLGQGSTEAFF. In nucleotides, the CDR3 is TGTGCCAGCAGCTTAGGACAGGGTAGCACTGAAGCTTTCTTT.

The V and J genes are TRBV6-2 or TRBV6-3 and TRBJ1-5; D not resolved. The CDR3 is 14 amino acids. CDR1 is MNHEY, CDR2 SVGEGT, per germline. Deletions cut 6 bases from V and 6 bases from J, with 15 bases between. CDR3: CASRLGINPQPQHF. The CDR3 coding sequence is TGTGCCAGCAGGTTGGGGATAAACCCTCAGCCCCAGCATTTT.

To note about this clonotype: At one boundary the junction diverges from the germline segment, which might be a read error. J is TRBJ2-7 and V is TRBV7-2, with 9 bases matching TRBD2. Germline values: CDR1 SGHTA, CDR2 FQGNSA. The CDR3 runs to 13 residues. The chain's CDR3 is CASSLAGYLEQYF. As DNA, the CDR3 is TGTGCCAGCAGCCTAGCGGGGTACCTGGAGCAGTACTTC. Full variable domain (rest looked up from reference TRBV7-2 and TRBJ2-7): GAGVSQSPSNKVTEKGKDVELRCDPISGHTALYWYRQSLGQGLEFLIYFQGNSAPDKSGLPSDRFSAERTGGSVSTLTIQRTQQEDSAVYLCASSLAGYLEQYFGPGTRLTVT.

V is TRBV20-1 and J is TRBJ2-2, with 7 bases identical to TRBD1. J gave up 6 bases and V 3 bases, and 10 bases lay outside the gene matches. CDR1 is DFQATT, CDR2 SNEGSKA, per germline (reference sequence). The CDR3 totals 15 residues. DNA of the CDR3: TGCAGTGCTAGCGCCCCCCAGGGGGTGGCCGGGGAGCTGTTTTTT. This codes for CSASAPQGVAGELFF.

This clonotype was recorded many times. The chain joins TRBV11-2 to TRBJ2-3; 7 nucleotides align to TRBD2. There are 14 residues in the CDR3. Germline V gene lookup returns CDR1 SGHAT and CDR2 FQNNGV. V was clipped by 7 bases and J by 3 bases; unmatched bases: 7. The CDR3 loop reads CASTGGGRTDTQYF. The CDR3, as DNA: TGTGCCAGCACCGGCGGCGGGAGAACAGATACGCAGTATTTT.

The J gene is TRBJ2-4, the V gene TRBV5-1; D might be TRBD1 (5 bases). The CDR3 covers 15 residues. V lost 5 bases, J lost 3 bases, and 15 bases lay in between. From germline, CDR1 is SGHRS and CDR2 YFSETQ. CDR3 nucleotides: TGCGCCAGCAGGGACACAAGGGATGGCAAAAACATTCAGTACTTC. Translated: CASRDTRDGKNIQYF.

A remark on this clonotype: A read error is likely, as this CDR3 ends without the conserved phenylalanine or tryptophan. The chain carries TRBV29-1 and TRBJ2-3, with D perhaps assigned TRBD1 or TRBD2 (5 bases each). The CDR3 is made up of 11 amino acids. In germline, CDR1 is SQVTM, CDR2 ANQGSEA. The CDR3 region has the DNA TGCAGCGTTCGGGGCGCAGATATGCAGTATATT. Protein: CSVRGADMQYI.

With regard to this clonotype: Here the CDR3 omits its conserved ending phenylalanine or tryptophan, so a read error is the likely source. CDR3 region: CSAQGRGNSPLHI. The CDR3 DNA is TGCAGTGCCCAAGGGCGGGGGAATTCACCCCTCCACATT. The rearrangement joins TRBV20-1 to TRBJ1-6; a possible D gene is TRBD1 (5 bases). Germline V gene data show CDR1 as DFQATT and CDR2 as SNEGSKA (reference sequence). Trimming removed 6 bases from V and 7 bases from J, with 13 bases in between. CDR3 length equals 13 residues.

This clonotype showed up just once. The V call is TRBV19, the J call TRBJ2-3; D gene unclear. Trimming removed 5 bases from V and 6 bases from J, with 12 bases in between. Germline values: CDR1 LNHDA, CDR2 SQIVND (reference sequence). The CDR3 spans 13 residues. The CDR3 DNA reads as TGTGCCAGTAGTGATAGCCTCGCGGATACGCAGTATTTT. It translates to CASSDSLADTQYF.

As concerns this clonotype: One junction end disagrees with the germline gene, perhaps due to a read error. V usage is TRBV7-9 and J usage is TRBJ1-4; 7 bases are shared with TRBD1. Looked up from germline, CDR1 is SEHNR and CDR2 is FQNEAQ (reference sequence). This CDR3 has 14 amino acids. The CDR3 DNA is TGTGCCAGCAGCTTGGTACAGGGGCGGGAAAAACTGATTTTT. This codes for CASSLVQGREKLIF.

The CDR3 DNA reads TGTGCCAGCAGGGGGGCGGGGTCTTGGGAGACCCAGTACTTC. This encodes CASRGAGSWETQYF. J is TRBJ2-5 and V is TRBV2; D may match TRBD1 or TRBD2 (6 bases each). V was cut by 6 bases and J by 5 bases, with 16 bases left in between. CDR1 SNHLY and CDR2 FYNNEI come from the germline V gene. The CDR3 consists of 14 residues. Drawing the rest from reference TRBV2 and TRBJ2-5, the complete variable domain is EPEVTQTPSHQVTQMGQEVILRCVPISNHLYFYWYRQILGQKVEFLVSFYNNEISEKSEIFDDQFSVERPDGSNFTLKIRSTKLEDSAMYFCASRGAGSWETQYFGPGTRLLVL.

This clonotype showed up many times. V is TRBV12-3 or TRBV12-4 and J is TRBJ1-5, with D unclear. The CDR3 runs 14 residues. V lost 3 bases and J 3 bases, leaving 9 bases between the germline ends. CDR3 protein: CASSFESVNQPQHF. In DNA, the CDR3 is TGTGCCAGCAGTTTTGAGAGCGTCAATCAGCCCCAGCATTTT.

This clonotype has more than one count but fewer than ten. This chain joins TRBV3-1 and TRBJ2-7; 7 nucleotides line up with TRBD1. The CDR3 length is 14 residues. CDR1 is LGHDT, CDR2 YNNKEL, per germline (reference sequence). V dropped 4 bases and J dropped 3; count of bases not matched to a gene: 6. The CDR3, as DNA: TGTGCCAGCAGCCCGTCCCGGGACAGCTACGAGCAGTACTTC. Translating it yields CASSPSRDSYEQYF.

Only one count was recorded for this clonotype. The chain combines TRBV3-1 with TRBJ2-2; 14 bases line up with TRBD2. Germline CDR1 is LGHDT and CDR2 is YNNKEL (reference sequence). This CDR3 comprises 16 residues. V gave up 4 bases and J gave up 6 bases; unmatched junction bases: 4. Here the CDR3 reads CASSPGTSGRAGELFF. For the CDR3, the DNA is TGTGCCAGCAGCCCAGGGACTAGCGGGAGAGCCGGGGAGCTGTTTTTT.

This clonotype was detected ten times or more. The V and J genes are TRBV28 and TRBJ2-5; D call uncertain. The length of the CDR3 is 11 residues. V lost 6 bases and J 5 bases, leaving 7 bases between the germline ends. Germline CDR1 is MDHEN and CDR2 is SYDVKM. The CDR3 bases are TGTGCCAGCAGCCCGAGGGAGACCCAGTACTTC. Encoded protein: CASSPRETQYF.

This clonotype was observed a handful of times. The chain carries TRBV7-9 and TRBJ2-7; D remains unclear. This CDR3 is 14 amino acids long. The germline CDR1 and CDR2 sequences are SEHNR and FQNEAQ (reference sequence). Trimming removed 2 bases from V and 1 base from J, with 9 bases in between. CDR3 protein: CASSLQLESYEQYF. The CDR3 nucleotides are TGTGCCAGCAGCTTACAGTTGGAATCCTACGAGCAGTACTTC.

V is TRBV4-1 and J is TRBJ2-3, with 9 positions matching TRBD2. Unmatched junction bases numbered 17, after V lost 11 bases and J lost 5 bases. CDR3 size: 16 residues. The germline gives CDR1 MGHRA, CDR2 YSYEKL. CDR3 amino acids: CASSIGAGGPRDTQYF. DNA for the CDR3: TGCGCCTCTTCAATTGGGGCGGGAGGGCCCCGAGATACGCAGTATTTT.

This clonotype was counted ten times or more. The chain has TRBV4-3 and TRBJ2-3; a weak D match, TRBD1 (6 bases). Germline V gene lookup returns CDR1 LGHNA and CDR2 YSLEER. The CDR3 is made up of 15 amino acids. V was cut by 2 bases and J by 5 bases, with 14 bases left in between. CDR3 sequence: CASSQNRGYGDTQYF. Here the CDR3 DNA reads TGCGCCAGCAGCCAAAATAGGGGGTATGGAGATACGCAGTATTTT.

Turning to this clonotype: A read error is possible here, since a much larger clone lies one base away. The CDR3 does not end in the conserved phenylalanine or tryptophan, so this is likely a read error. The chain combines TRBV29-1 with TRBJ2-5, with a tentative D call TRBD1 (5 bases). V gave up 6 bases and J gave up 1 base, with 15 bases separating them. This CDR3 spans 14 amino acids. Germline CDR1 and CDR2: SQVTM and ANQGSEA. CDR3 in amino acids: CSVDSGLFQETQYI. The CDR3 bases are TGCAGCGTAGATTCAGGGCTATTCCAAGAGACCCAGTACATC.

This clonotype was seen more than once but under ten times. The gene calls are TRBV7-9 and TRBJ2-7, with 9 bases identical to TRBD1. Looked up from germline, CDR1 is SEHNR and CDR2 is FQNEAQ (reference sequence). The CDR3 extends over 16 amino acids. V lost 3 bases to trimming and J lost 9 bases; unmatched junction nucleotides: 15. The CDR3 DNA follows: TGTGCCAGCAGCTTTTCCTTCGGGACAGGGTTTGAGGGGCAGTACTTC. Protein sequence: CASSFSFGTGFEGQYF. Full variable domain (remainder filled in from reference TRBV7-9 and TRBJ2-7): DTGVSQNPRHKITKRGQNVTFRCDPISEHNRLYWYRQTLGQGPEFLTYFQNEAQLEKSRLLSDRFSAERPKGSFSTLEIQRTEQGDSAMYLCASSFSFGTGFEGQYFGPGTRLTVT.

This clonotype was counted a single time. This sequence joins TRBV5-4 and TRBJ2-5; possible D gene TRBD2, 6 bases. Trimming removed 5 bases at V and 6 bases at J, with 23 bases between. The CDR3 spans 16 residues. Germline assignment: CDR1 SGHNT and CDR2 YYREEE (reference sequence). The CDR3: CASRLWGESSIKTQYF. For the CDR3, the DNA is TGTGCCAGCAGACTCTGGGGGGAGTCTTCCATCAAGACCCAGTACTTC.

The V call is TRBV6-5, the J call TRBJ2-5, with 10 bases identical to TRBD2. Germline lookup yields CDR1 MNHEY and CDR2 SVGAGI. This CDR3 is built from 17 residues. Unmatched junction bases numbered 15, after V lost 6 bases and J lost 5 bases. The CDR3 DNA is TGTGCCAGCAGCCCGACCCCTCTAGCGGGAGCTGGGGAGACCCAGTACTTC. It codes for CASSPTPLAGAGETQYF.

V usage is TRBV7-7 and J usage is TRBJ2-3; D not resolved. Trimming cost V 3 bases and J 4 bases, with 8 bases left between them. The germline V gene encodes CDR1 SSHAT and CDR2 FNYEAQ (reference sequence). This CDR3 spans 13 amino acids. CDR3: CASSFRQADTQYF. As DNA, the CDR3 is TGTGCCAGCAGCTTCCGGCAGGCAGATACGCAGTATTTT.

As concerns this clonotype: Because the CDR3 is missing its conserved closing phenylalanine or tryptophan, this is likely a read error. The CDR3 is CASSLMTSGSYEQYI. CDR3 nucleotide sequence: TGTGCCAGCAGCTTAATGACTAGCGGGAGCTACGAGCAGTACATC. This chain links TRBV7-2 with TRBJ2-7, with 12 bases lining up with TRBD2. This CDR3 spans 15 amino acids. J gave up 3 bases and V 2 bases, and 2 bases lay outside the gene matches. Germline-derived CDR1 and CDR2 are SGHTA and FQGNSA.